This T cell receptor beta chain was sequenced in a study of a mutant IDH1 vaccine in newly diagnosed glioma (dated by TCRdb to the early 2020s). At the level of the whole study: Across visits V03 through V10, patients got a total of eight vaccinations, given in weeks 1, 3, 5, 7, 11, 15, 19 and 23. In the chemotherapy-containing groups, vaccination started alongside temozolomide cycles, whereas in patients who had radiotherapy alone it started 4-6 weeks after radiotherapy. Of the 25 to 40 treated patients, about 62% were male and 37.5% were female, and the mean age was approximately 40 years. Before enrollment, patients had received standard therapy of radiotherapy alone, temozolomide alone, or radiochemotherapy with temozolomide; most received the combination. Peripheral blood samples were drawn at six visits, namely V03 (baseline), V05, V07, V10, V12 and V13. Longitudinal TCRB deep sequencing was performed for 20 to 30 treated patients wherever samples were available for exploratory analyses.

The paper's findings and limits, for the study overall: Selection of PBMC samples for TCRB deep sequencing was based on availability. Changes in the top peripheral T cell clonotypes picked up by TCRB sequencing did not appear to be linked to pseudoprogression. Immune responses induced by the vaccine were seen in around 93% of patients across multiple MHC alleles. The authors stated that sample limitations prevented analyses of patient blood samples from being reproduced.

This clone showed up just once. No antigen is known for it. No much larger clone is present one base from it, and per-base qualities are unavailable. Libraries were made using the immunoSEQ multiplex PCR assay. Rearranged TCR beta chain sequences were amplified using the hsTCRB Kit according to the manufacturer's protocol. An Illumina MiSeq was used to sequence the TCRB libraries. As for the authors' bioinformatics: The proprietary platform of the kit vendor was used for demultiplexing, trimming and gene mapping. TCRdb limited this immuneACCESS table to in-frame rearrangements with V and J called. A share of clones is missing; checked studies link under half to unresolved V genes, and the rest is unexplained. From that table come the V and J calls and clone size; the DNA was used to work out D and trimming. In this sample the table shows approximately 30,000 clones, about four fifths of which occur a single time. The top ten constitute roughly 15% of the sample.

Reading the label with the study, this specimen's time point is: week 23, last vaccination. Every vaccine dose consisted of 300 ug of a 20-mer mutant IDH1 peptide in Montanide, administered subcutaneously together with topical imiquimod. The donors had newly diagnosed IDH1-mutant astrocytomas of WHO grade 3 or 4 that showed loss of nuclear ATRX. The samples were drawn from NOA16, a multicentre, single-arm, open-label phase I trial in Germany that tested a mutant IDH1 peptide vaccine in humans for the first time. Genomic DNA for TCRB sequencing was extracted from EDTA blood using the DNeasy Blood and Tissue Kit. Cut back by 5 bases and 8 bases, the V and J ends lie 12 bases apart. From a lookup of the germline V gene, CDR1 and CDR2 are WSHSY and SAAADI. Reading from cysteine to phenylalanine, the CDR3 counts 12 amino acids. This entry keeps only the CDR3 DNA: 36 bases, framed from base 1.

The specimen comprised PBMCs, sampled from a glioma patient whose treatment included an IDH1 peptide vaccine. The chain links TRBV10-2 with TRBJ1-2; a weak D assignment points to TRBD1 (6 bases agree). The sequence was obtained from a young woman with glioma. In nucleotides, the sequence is TGCGCCAGCAGTTTAGGACAGTTAGGCTACACCTTC. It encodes CASSLGQLGYTF.